This TCR beta chain is from a study of blood T cells in healthy people across ages. Study results and limitations: TCR beta diversity, measured per million T cells, fell in a roughly linear way with age. Researchers report that TCR beta diversity correlated strongly with naive T cell percentage.

On this clonotype itself: Its antigen is still unknown.

For the second PCR, which ran for 7 to 11 cycles, a sample-barcoded 5' primer and a J-beta primer mix were used. MiXCR was run by TCRdb on the 5' RACE reads, yielding one entry per CDR3 protein. The table lists about 1.1 million distinct CDR3 sequences, more than 30% of them singletons. The material sequenced was blood. The sequence derives from a man in his late teens or twenties in good health.

The DNA for the CDR3 is TGTGCCAGCAGCTCCGGGACATATAACACTGAAGCTTTCTTT. It encodes CASSSGTYNTEAFF. The rearrangement joins TRBV12-3 or TRBV12-4 to TRBJ1-1; a weak D match, TRBD1 (6 bases). Trimming removed 6 bases from V and 2 bases from J, with 13 bases in between. The CDR3 has 14 residues.